This passage covers 13 T cell receptor beta chains from one sample sequenced in a study of blood T cell repertoires in COVID-19. TCRdb's copy holds only in-frame clones and misses some; the assay was immunoSEQ multiplex PCR. The sample records fewer than 450,000 clones, approximately 90% being singletons. Material: peripheral blood. Receptors were obtained from a woman under 30 who had recovered from COVID-19.

The CDR3 reads CATILPGGQNEKLFF. DNA for the CDR3: TGTGCCACCATCCTACCAGGGGGTCAGAATGAAAAACTGTTTTTT. The rearrangement links TRBV15 to TRBJ1-4, with 7 bases matching TRBD1. The J segment lost 5 bases and the V segment lost 7 bases, leaving 10 bases of the junction unmatched. Germline CDR1 reads LNHNV; CDR2 reads YYDKDF (reference sequence). The CDR3 is made up of 15 amino acids.

V is TRBV19 and J is TRBJ2-1; possibly TRBD2 for D (6 bases). V dropped 3 bases and J dropped 12 bases, with 15 bases sitting between them. Germline lookup yields CDR1 LNHDA and CDR2 SQIVND (reference sequence). This CDR3 spans 13 amino acids. CDR3 protein: CASSIFSGAPQFF. DNA for the CDR3: TGTGCCAGTAGTATTTTCTCGGGAGCTCCGCAGTTCTTC.

In its sample, this clone was seen a few times. At the DNA level, this CDR3 is encoded by other sequences in the same sample as well. This chain joins TRBV11-2 and TRBJ1-1; no clear D. V lost 2 bases and J lost 1, with 5 bases in between. The CDR3 consists of 13 residues. CDR1 and CDR2 from the germline V gene are SGHAT and FQNNGV. The DNA for the CDR3 is TGTGCCAGCAGCTTAAGACAGAACACTGAAGCTTTCTTT. It specifies CASSLRQNTEAFF.

The chain combines TRBV11-2 with TRBJ2-3, with no clear D. The CDR3 extends over 13 amino acids. V was pared by 5 bases and J by 4 bases, with 10 bases between. CDR1 is SGHAT and CDR2 is FQNNGV in the germline V gene. This CDR3 is CASSPVVADTQYF. The CDR3 DNA follows: TGTGCCAGCAGCCCGGTGGTAGCAGATACGCAGTATTTT.

CDR3 sequence: CASSPKAPGTGSSPLHF. CDR3 nucleotides: TGTGCCAGCAGCCCCAAAGCCCCCGGGACAGGGAGTTCACCCCTCCACTTT. The V gene is TRBV7-9, the J gene TRBJ1-6, with 9 nucleotides matching TRBD1. Germline lookup yields CDR1 SEHNR and CDR2 FQNEAQ (reference sequence). V lost 5 bases to trimming and J lost 9 bases; unmatched junction nucleotides: 14. The CDR3 is made up of 17 amino acids.

A single count supports this clone. The chain combines TRBV3-1 (or the pseudogene TRBV3-2) with TRBJ2-5; 11 positions agree with TRBD2. Per germline, CDR1 LGHDT and CDR2 YNNKEL (reference sequence). V was pared by 1 base and J by 2 bases, with 3 bases of the junction left unmatched. This CDR3 is built from 16 residues. In DNA form, the CDR3 reads TGTGCCAGCAGCCAAGGACTAGCGGGAACACAAGAGACCCAGTACTTC. Residues: CASSQGLAGTQETQYF.

The chain combines TRBV14 with TRBJ2-1; 7 nucleotides align to TRBD2. The CDR3 is made up of 16 amino acids. CDR1 and CDR2 from the germline V gene are SGHDN and FVKESK. V gave up 4 bases and J gave up 8 bases; unmatched junction bases: 14. Here the CDR3 DNA reads TGTGCCAGCAGCCGGGAAAGGACTAGGATCGCTCATGAGCAGTTCTTC. Amino acids: CASSRERTRIAHEQFF.

The genes are TRBV19 and TRBJ1-2; D is unclear. This CDR3 has 15 amino acids. Germline values: CDR1 LNHDA, CDR2 SQIVND (reference sequence). The V gene lost 3 bases and the J gene lost 7 bases, with 18 bases spanning the gap. The CDR3 nucleotides are TGTGCCAGTAGTATGGATCGGGGAAGGGAACGTGGCTACACCTTC. Encoded protein: CASSMDRGRERGYTF.

The chain carries TRBV28 and TRBJ1-1; 8 positions agree with TRBD1. Germline CDR1 is MDHEN and CDR2 is SYDVKM. CDR3 length: 14 residues. With 2 bases clipped from V and 8 bases from J, the junction kept 7 bases outside the gene matches. Written as DNA, the CDR3 is TGTGCCAGCAGTTTACCGGGACAGGTGACCGAAGCTTTCTTT. Its translation: CASSLPGQVTEAFF.

This chain uses TRBV11-3 with TRBJ1-2; 8 bases are a match to TRBD1. CDR1 is SGHNT and CDR2 is YENEEA in the germline V gene. This CDR3 has 15 amino acids. V dropped 4 bases and J dropped 5; count of bases not matched to a gene: 9. The CDR3 nucleotides are TGTGCCAGCAGCTCCAGGACAGGGCCCCTTTATGGCTACACCTTC. Protein: CASSSRTGPLYGYTF.

The chain combines TRBV7-9 with TRBJ2-1; TRBD2 agrees at 9 bases. Trimming removed 1 base from V and 10 bases from J; junction bases left unmatched: 8. Germline V gene sequence: CDR1 SEHNR, CDR2 FQNEAQ (reference sequence). The CDR3 has 15 residues. CDR3 loop: CASSLEVSGRVEQFF. For the CDR3, the DNA is TGTGCCAGCAGCTTAGAGGTTAGCGGGAGAGTAGAGCAGTTCTTC.

The genes are TRBV6-6 and TRBJ2-3; 16 nucleotides agree with TRBD2. The CDR3 has 15 residues. V trimming: 6 bases; J trimming: 6 bases; junction bases outside the gene matches: 3. The V gene's germline CDR1 is MNHNY and CDR2 SVGAGI (reference sequence). This CDR3 reads CASRLGLAGGDTQYF. CDR3 sequence (DNA): TGTGCCAGCAGATTGGGACTAGCGGGAGGGGATACGCAGTATTTT.

The chain joins TRBV6-4 to TRBJ1-5, with 9 positions matching TRBD1. V was pared by 5 bases and J by 7 bases, with 3 bases of the junction left unmatched. CDR3 length: 13 amino acids. Looked up from germline, CDR1 is MRHNA and CDR2 is SNTAGT. The CDR3: CASSTGTGQPQHF. In nucleotides, the CDR3 is TGTGCCAGCAGTACCGGGACAGGGCAGCCCCAGCATTTT.